This T cell receptor beta chain was documented in a study of CD8+CD57+ T cells in acquired aplastic anemia. Turning to the study itself: Mean DNA quantity obtained from sorted CD4+ and CD8+ cells was about 3 ug.

Genomic DNA, serving as template, underwent TCR beta VDJ and CDR3 profiling. TCRdb recomputed calls from the reads with MiXCR, one row per CDR3 protein. The table records about 220,000 distinct CDR3 sequences, approximately 35% of them present only once. Germline CDR1 and CDR2: SEHNR and FQNEAQ (reference sequence). Between the trimmed V and J ends, which lost 5 bases and 2 bases, there was a span of 10 bases. This CDR3 contains 13 residues. Regarding the study as a whole: Patients and controls turned out to have more than 25 CD8+ CDR3 sequences in common. A significant difference in CD8+ Simpson's diversity between patients and controls was not found.

Worth noting for this clonotype: What it binds is not known.

J is TRBJ2-7 and V is TRBV7-9; D is unclear. The sample comprised sorted CD4+, CD8+, or CD8+CD57+ T cells (not recorded which) from PBMCs. This clonotype originated in a human donor in good health, serving as a control. The CDR3: CASSPTGTYEQYF. The DNA of the CDR3 is TGTGCCAGCAGCCCTACGGGCACCTACGAGCAGTACTTC.